This T cell receptor (beta chain) was sequenced in a study of blood T cells in healthy people across ages. The V segment lost 2 bases and the J segment 6 bases; nucleotides outside the gene matches: 9. The CDR3 has 15 amino acids. Germline CDR1 and CDR2: DFQATT and SNEGSKA (reference sequence). For the second PCR, which ran for roughly 7 to 11 cycles, a sample-barcoded 5' primer and a J-beta primer mix were used. TCRdb recomputed calls from the 5' RACE reads with MiXCR, one row per CDR3 protein. Of 1.5 million to 2 million distinct CDR3 sequences listed, 35% to 50% are singletons. Concerning this clonotype itself: Its specificity is unknown.

Overall study findings and caveats: A roughly linear age-dependent decrease characterized TCR beta diversity per million T cells.

The sequenced sample consisted of blood. J is TRBJ1-5 and V is TRBV20-1, with 8 bases identical to TRBD1. This TCR was recovered from a human donor in good health. DNA of the CDR3: TGCAGTGCTAGAACGGACAGGGAGATAGGTCAGCCCCAGCATTTT. This sequence encodes CSARTDREIGQPQHF.